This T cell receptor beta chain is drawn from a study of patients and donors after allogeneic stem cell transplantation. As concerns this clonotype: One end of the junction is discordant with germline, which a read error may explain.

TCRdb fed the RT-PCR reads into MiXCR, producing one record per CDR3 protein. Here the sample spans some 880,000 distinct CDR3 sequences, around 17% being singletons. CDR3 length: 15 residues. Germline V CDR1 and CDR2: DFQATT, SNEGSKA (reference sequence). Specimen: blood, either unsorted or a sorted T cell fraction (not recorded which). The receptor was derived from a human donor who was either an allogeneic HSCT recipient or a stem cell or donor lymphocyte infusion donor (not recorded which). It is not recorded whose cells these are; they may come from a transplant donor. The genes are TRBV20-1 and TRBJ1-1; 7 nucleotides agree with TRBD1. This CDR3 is CSARVTGLGNTEAFF. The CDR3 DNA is TGCAGTGCAAGAGTGACAGGGCTTGGGAACACTGAAGCTTTCTTT.